The 19 T cell receptor beta chains in this list originate from one sample, sequenced in a study of blood T cell repertoires in COVID-19. Some clones are missing from TCRdb's copy, which holds only in-frame ones; the method was immunoSEQ multiplex PCR. Here the sample spans fewer than 140,000 clones, 84% being singletons. Sequenced material: peripheral blood. The receptors were sampled from a woman aged 60-70 years with acute or convalescent COVID-19.

The chain recombines TRBV5-1 with TRBJ2-7, with 10 bases matching TRBD1. Unmatched junction bases numbered 11, after V lost 4 bases and J lost 4 bases. The CDR3 is 16 residues long. Germline V CDR1 and CDR2: SGHRS, YFSETQ. CDR3 nucleotide sequence: TGCGCCAGCAGCCCCGGATCAACGGGACAGGGGTACGAGCAGTACTTC. The encoded protein is CASSPGSTGQGYEQYF.

The chain carries TRBV5-1 and TRBJ2-2; the match to TRBD1 covers 7 bases. There are 15 residues in the CDR3. Per the germline V gene, CDR1 is SGHRS and CDR2 is YFSETQ. V lost 3 bases and J lost 0; bases outside the gene matches: 2. The CDR3 is CASSSGQTNTGELFF. The CDR3 region has the DNA TGCGCCAGCAGCTCGGGACAGACGAACACCGGGGAGCTGTTTTTT.

The chain uses TRBV4-1 and TRBJ2-5, with unresolved D. The V end was cut by 0 bases, the J end by 2 bases, with 10 bases between. This CDR3 comprises 15 residues. CDR1 is MGHRA, CDR2 YSYEKL, per germline. CDR3 bases: TGCGCCAGCAGCCAAGATCGGCGCAGGCAAGAGACCCAGTACTTC. It codes for CASSQDRRRQETQYF.

This clone was seen just once. The chain links TRBV3-1 (or the pseudogene TRBV3-2) to TRBJ2-2; 11 bases fit TRBD2. Trimming took 3 bases from V and 6 from J; bases not matched to a gene: 9. Germline V gene data show CDR1 as LGHDT and CDR2 as YNNKEL (reference sequence). The CDR3 runs 17 residues. This chain's CDR3 is CASSQSSGRSSPGELFF. The CDR3 DNA follows: TGTGCCAGCAGCCAGTCTAGCGGGAGGTCAAGCCCCGGGGAGCTGTTTTTT.

The chain has TRBV7-2 and TRBJ1-2, with D maybe TRBD1 (5 bases). Deletions cut 5 bases from V and 5 bases from J, with 24 bases between. The CDR3 covers 17 residues. Germline-derived CDR1 and CDR2 are SGHTA and FQGNSA. CDR3 loop: CASSDPGFGGPNYGYTF. The DNA of the CDR3 is TGTGCCAGCAGCGACCCGGGGTTCGGGGGACCAAATTATGGCTACACCTTC.

The chain recombines TRBV3-1 (or the pseudogene TRBV3-2) with TRBJ1-5; 10 nucleotides align to TRBD1. Losses at the gene ends were 4 bases for V and 1 base for J; bases not matched to a gene: 13. This CDR3 contains 19 residues. CDR1 is LGHDT, CDR2 YNNKEL, per germline (reference sequence). The CDR3 nucleotides read TGTGCCAGCAGCCGGTCGAAAGGGACAGGGGAGTTAAGCAATCAGCCCCAGCATTTT. This translates into CASSRSKGTGELSNQPQHF.

The gene calls are TRBV7-6 and TRBJ1-2; 7 bases align to TRBD1. CDR3 length: 18 amino acids. Germline trimming cut 5 bases from V and 5 bases from J; bases unmatched to any gene: 20. Germline loops: CDR1 SGHVS, CDR2 FNYEAQ. For the CDR3, the DNA is TGTGCCAGCAGCCCGATCAAGTCGACAGGGAGTCAATGGTATGGCTACACCTTC. As protein: CASSPIKSTGSQWYGYTF. Based on the CDR3 plus reference TRBV7-6 and TRBJ1-2, the full variable domain is GAGVSQSPRYKVTKRGQDVALRCDPISGHVSLYWYRQALGQGPEFLTYFNYEAQQDKSGLPNDRFSAERPEGSISTLTIQRTEQRDSAMYRCASSPIKSTGSQWYGYTFGSGTRLTVV.

The CDR3 loop reads CASRDRGANYGYTF. The CDR3 coding sequence is TGTGCCAGCAGAGACAGGGGAGCTAACTATGGCTACACCTTC. The J gene is TRBJ1-2, the V gene TRBV6-5; TRBD1 agrees at 8 bases. The germline V gene has CDR1 MNHEY and CDR2 SVGAGI. The CDR3 consists of 14 residues. V shed 6 bases, J shed 0 bases, and the junction held 3 bases outside the gene matches.

The V call is TRBV19, the J call TRBJ1-5; 12 bases fit TRBD1. There are 18 residues in the CDR3. Germline assignment: CDR1 LNHDA and CDR2 SQIVND (reference sequence). Trimming removed 1 base from V and 8 bases from J; junction bases left unmatched: 12. This chain's CDR3 is CASSIGGQGAQFEKPQHF. The CDR3 region has the DNA TGTGCCAGTAGTATAGGGGGACAGGGGGCGCAGTTTGAAAAGCCCCAGCATTTT.

This clone was detected a few times. In nucleotides, the CDR3 is TGTGCCAGTAGTATAAGCGAGGCCGGCCGGGGCTACACCTTC. Amino acids: CASSISEAGRGYTF. This chain links TRBV19 with TRBJ1-2; D not certain. The germline gives CDR1 LNHDA, CDR2 SQIVND (reference sequence). V lost 2 bases, J lost 8 bases, and 15 bases lay in between. The CDR3 runs 14 residues.

This chain connects TRBV4-2 to TRBJ1-1, with unresolved D. CDR3 size: 15 residues. Germline V gene data show CDR1 as LGHNA and CDR2 as YNFKEQ. With 4 bases removed from V and 4 bases from J, the gap between germline ends came to 16 bases. The CDR3 DNA sequence: TGTGCCAGCAGCCCTCAGGCGGGAGTGAGCACTGAAGCTTTCTTT. As protein: CASSPQAGVSTEAFF.

This sequence joins TRBV2 and TRBJ2-7; 7 nucleotides align to TRBD2. The CDR3 has 12 residues. J gave up 4 bases and V 11 bases, and 8 bases lay outside the gene matches. The V gene's germline CDR1 is SNHLY and CDR2 FYNNEI. The CDR3 bases are TGTGCCTCCGGGACTACCCGTTACGAGCAGTACTTC. Protein product: CASGTTRYEQYF. Looking up the rest from reference TRBV2 and TRBJ2-7 gives the full variable domain: EPEVTQTPSHQVTQMGQEVILRCVPISNHLYFYWYRQILGQKVEFLVSFYNNEISEKSEIFDDQFSVERPDGSNFTLKIRSTKLEDSAMYFCASGTTRYEQYFGPGTRLTVT.

The chain employs TRBV24-1 and TRBJ2-7, with 9 nucleotides matching TRBD1. Unmatched junction bases numbered 11, after V lost 0 bases and J lost 6 bases. The CDR3 length is 17 residues. Germline CDR1 reads KGHDR; CDR2 reads SFDVKD. The CDR3 region is CATSDLRPGQGAREQYF. CDR3 bases: TGTGCCACCAGTGATTTGCGTCCGGGACAGGGTGCTCGCGAGCAGTACTTC.

This clone was recorded once. The chain joins TRBV2 to TRBJ2-1; 9 nucleotides agree with TRBD2. Germline CDR1 reads SNHLY; CDR2 reads FYNNEI. The CDR3 contains 17 residues. After removal of 2 bases from V and 4 bases from J, the junction contained 9 bases not matched to a gene. The CDR3 loop is CASSESASGVLYNEQFF. The CDR3 DNA is TGTGCCAGCAGTGAATCGGCTAGCGGGGTCTTATACAATGAGCAGTTCTTC.

This chain links TRBV24-1 with TRBJ1-2; 7 bases map to TRBD1. V shed 3 bases and J 6 bases; nucleotides not matched to a gene: 3. Germline assignment: CDR1 KGHDR and CDR2 SFDVKD. The CDR3 loop spans 13 amino acids. The CDR3 coding sequence is TGTGCCACCAGTGATAGACAGGGAGATGGCTACACCTTC. It yields the protein CATSDRQGDGYTF.

This chain joins TRBV27 and TRBJ1-1; D is undetermined. With 3 bases removed from V and 0 bases from J, the gap between germline ends came to 11 bases. This CDR3 is built from 15 residues. From germline, CDR1 is MNHEY and CDR2 SMNVEV (reference sequence). DNA of the CDR3: TGTGCCAGCAGTTTTGCAGGAAAAATGAACACTGAAGCTTTCTTT. Amino acid sequence: CASSFAGKMNTEAFF.

The chain employs TRBV19 and TRBJ1-5; 10 nucleotides align to TRBD1. With 4 bases clipped from V and 1 base from J, the junction kept 4 bases outside the gene matches. There are 16 residues in the CDR3. Per the germline V gene, CDR1 is LNHDA and CDR2 is SQIVND (reference sequence). The chain's CDR3 is CASSRGTGASNQPQHF. The CDR3 coding sequence is TGTGCCAGTAGTAGGGGGACAGGGGCCAGCAATCAGCCCCAGCATTTT.

In DNA form, the CDR3 reads TGTGCCAGCAGTTCCTATCGGGGCTACGAGCAGTACTTC. The encoded protein is CASSSYRGYEQYF. This sequence joins TRBV27 and TRBJ2-7; the D gene is possibly TRBD2 (5 bases). Germline V gene data show CDR1 as MNHEY and CDR2 as SMNVEV (reference sequence). The CDR3 covers 13 residues. The germline V and J ends were trimmed by 4 bases and 3 bases, with 10 bases remaining between them.

This rearrangement joins TRBV28 to TRBJ2-7; 7 bases align to TRBD1. Germline V gives CDR1 MDHEN, CDR2 SYDVKM. CDR3 length: 12 amino acids. V shed 6 bases, J shed 4 bases, and the junction held 3 bases outside the gene matches. The CDR3 spells CASSLQGYEQYF. The CDR3 DNA reads TGTGCCAGCAGCCTACAGGGGTACGAGCAGTACTTC.